Here is one T cell receptor (beta chain) with its context. The sample belongs to a study of shared clonotypes between healthy human individuals. The table came from immunoSEQ multiplex PCR; TCRdb's copy has only in-frame clones and leaves some out. The data show under 150,000 clones, around 71% seen once. V lost 0 bases to trimming and J lost 6 bases, with 9 bases between them. The CDR3 contains 13 residues. Germline assignment: CDR1 MNHEY and CDR2 SMNVEV (reference sequence). The chain couples TRBV27 to TRBJ2-7; D may be TRBD1 (5 bases). This receptor was identified in a woman in her 30s in good health. The specimen sequenced was memory CD8+ T cells sorted from blood. The subset here: CD45RO+ cells pooled with CCR7-negative TemRA cells. The CDR3 loop is CASSLSVGVEQYF. The CDR3 DNA follows: TGTGCCAGCAGTTTATCGGTAGGGGTCGAGCAGTACTTC.